This TCR beta chain was recorded in a study of CD8+CD57+ T cells in acquired aplastic anemia. Study summary: Across the sorted CD4+ and CD8+ cells, DNA amounts averaged roughly 3 ug.

Genomic DNA, the template, was used for profiling of the TCR beta VDJ and CDR3. A single record per CDR3 protein comes from TCRdb applying MiXCR to the reads. This table has some 180,000 distinct CDR3 sequences, 35% to 50% appearing once. General observations from the study: Twenty-nine CD8+ CDR3 sequences were shared between patients and controls.

This clonotype showed up just a few times. What it binds is unknown. V gave up 6 bases and J gave up 3 bases, with 14 bases separating them. The CDR3 spans 15 residues. Germline lookup yields CDR1 MNHNS and CDR2 SASEGT. This chain joins TRBV6-1 and TRBJ1-4, with D perhaps TRBD1 (6 bases). Source material: sorted CD4+, CD8+, or CD8+CD57+ T cells (not recorded which) from PBMCs. The clonotype was recovered from a human donor in good health. The chain's CDR3 is CASRPQGTPNEKLFF. CDR3 sequence (DNA): TGTGCCAGCAGACCTCAGGGGACCCCTAATGAAAAACTGTTTTTT.